The 6 T cell receptor beta chains presented below share a single source sample, sequenced in a study of T cell clonality in common variable immunodeficiency. Sequencing was performed with immunoSEQ multiplex PCR; in TCRdb, only in-frame clones are kept and a portion is missing. The data show 30,000 to 40,000 clones, with none appearing a single time. Sequenced sample: peripheral blood mononuclear cells. The receptors come from a person between 18 and 75 years old in good health.

There are many counts of this clone. Sequencing ends 3 residues short of the CDR3 end; the germline J gene provides the rest. This chain connects TRBV7-3 to TRBJ2-7; possible D gene TRBD2, 6 bases. The V end lost 2 bases, the J end lost 5 bases, and 13 bases lay between the germline ends. From germline, CDR1 is SGHTA and CDR2 FQGTGA. The CDR3 has 14 amino acids. CDR3 sequence reads: CASSLQGGGDEQYF. CDR3 DNA, as far as it was read: TGTGCCAGCAGCTTACAGGGAGGAGGGGACGAG.

This clone was counted at least ten times. The read gets to within 3 residues of the CDR3 end, and the germline J gene fills in the rest. The gene calls are TRBV7-3 and TRBJ2-5; TRBD1 matches at 9 bases. V was clipped by 6 bases and J by 4 bases; unmatched bases: 12. The germline CDR1 and CDR2 sequences are SGHTA and FQGTGA. The CDR3 is 16 amino acids. CDR3 bases read: TGTGCCAGCAGTCCATCGGGACAGGGTGGCCGAGAGACC. Its protein is CASSPSGQGGRET. The entire CDR3 sequence reads CASSPSGQGGRETQYF.

This clone was counted many times. Read sequence stops 3 residues before the CDR3 end, and the germline J gene provides the missing end. The V call is TRBV5-1, the J call TRBJ1-1, with D uncertain. Germline V gene lookup returns CDR1 SGHRS and CDR2 YFSETQ. Trimming shortened V by 0 bases and J by 6 bases, and 15 bases separated the two germline ends. The CDR3 consists of 15 residues. The CDR3 DNA, read in part, is TGCGCCAGCAGCTTGGAGGAGGCGGGTGGCGCTGAA. Translating gives CASSLEEAGGAE. The full-length CDR3 reads as CASSLEEAGGAEAFF. Looking up the rest from reference TRBV5-1 and TRBJ1-1 gives the full variable domain: KAGVTQTPRYLIKTRGQQVTLSCSPISGHRSVSWYQQTPGQGLQFLFEYFSETQRNKGNFPGRFSGRQFSNSRSEMNVSTLELGDSALYLCASSLEEAGGAEAFFGQGTRLTVV.

This clone was seen many times. Sequencing ends 3 residues short of the CDR3 end; the germline J gene provides the rest. The gene calls are TRBV20-1 and TRBJ1-1; 7 nucleotides agree with TRBD1. There are 12 residues in the CDR3. Germline V gives CDR1 DFQATT, CDR2 SNEGSKA (reference sequence). CDR3 residues: CRAQGDQSEAFF. The CDR3 bases that were read are TGCAGGGCCCAGGGGGACCAGTCTGAA.

This clone was counted many times. The CDR3 DNA, read in part, is TGTGCCATCAGTGGGCGGGGACTAGCGGAAACAGATACG. Translating it yields CAISGRGLAETDT. The CDR3, in full, reads CAISGRGLAETDTQYF. The V and J genes are TRBV10-3 and TRBJ2-3; 11 nucleotides match TRBD2. The CDR3 end lies 3 residues beyond the end of the read and is filled in from the germline J gene. The V segment lost 4 bases and the J segment 3 bases; nucleotides outside the gene matches: 6. Per the germline V gene, CDR1 is ENHRY and CDR2 is SYGVKD. The CDR3 extends over 16 amino acids.

In this sample, this clone turned up many times. From the germline J gene comes the end of the CDR3, since the read stops 3 residues before it. This chain joins TRBV5-1 and TRBJ2-1, with 10 bases that match TRBD2. Germline V CDR1 and CDR2: SGHRS, YFSETQ. The CDR3 covers 15 residues. Trimming cost V 1 base and J 6 bases; bases outside gene matches: 4. The CDR3 loop reads CASSLLGLAPNEQFF. The part of the CDR3 DNA that was read is TGCGCCAGCAGCTTGCTGGGACTAGCGCCCAATGAG.